This T cell receptor (beta chain) derives from a study of blood T cells in healthy people across ages. This clonotype occurred a few times. For the second PCR, which ran for about 7 to 11 cycles, a sample-barcoded 5' primer and a J-beta primer mix were used. TCRdb called the 5' RACE reads again in MiXCR, with one record for every CDR3 protein. This sample has about a million distinct CDR3 sequences, with about 44% found just once. The clonotype originates from a man under 40 in good health. The sequenced sample was blood.

Written as DNA, the CDR3 is TGCAGTGCTAGAGATAACAGGGGGAGGTACGAGCAGTACTTC. This encodes CSARDNRGRYEQYF. The V gene is TRBV20-1, the J gene TRBJ2-7, with 8 bases that match TRBD1. The junction had 5 bases not matched to a gene; V was cut back by 0 bases and J by 4 bases. The germline V gene encodes CDR1 DFQATT and CDR2 SNEGSKA (reference sequence). This CDR3 is built from 14 residues.